Sequencing of this T cell receptor beta chain was carried out in a study of OX40 agonist ivuxolimab in advanced cancers. Whole-study context: Earlier anti-PD-1, anti-PD-L1 or anti-CTLA-4 therapy was permitted; around 40% had received some.

TCRdb keeps only in-frame clones here, not all; method: immunoSEQ multiplex PCR. The sample yields 45,000 or so clones, 85% to 90% seen once. Germline lookup yields CDR1 SEHNR and CDR2 FQNEAQ (reference sequence). This CDR3 has 16 residues. V lost 7 bases to trimming and J lost 6 bases, with 23 bases between them. Study-wide points: CD4+ and CD8+ T cells in blood underwent clonal expansion by week 6 at 0.1 to 3.0 mg/kg.

This clone was counted many times. Its cognate antigen is unknown. The material was CD4+ or CD8+ T cells sorted from blood, obtained in a trial of the OX40 agonist ivuxolimab. The chain employs TRBV7-9 and TRBJ2-3; perhaps TRBD1 as D (7 bases). The receptor was derived from an adult with an advanced solid tumor such as melanoma, head and neck, liver or kidney cancer. As DNA, the CDR3 is TGTGCCAGCATCCGGGACAGTGGCGGGATTCTGGATACGCAGTATTTT. Encoded protein: CASIRDSGGILDTQYF.